This entry describes one T cell receptor (beta chain). This clone showed up just a few times. No cognate antigen has been identified for it. Base-call qualities are not available, and no considerably larger clone is one nucleotide away. TCR beta CDR3 regions were amplified from genomic DNA with the immunoSEQ assay, a bias-controlled multiplex PCR using V- and J-specific primers. In a second PCR step, the CDR3 amplicons were tagged with a proprietary barcode plus Illumina adapter sequences. CDR3 libraries were sequenced on an Illumina MiSeq instrument. The study's own analysis went as follows. Export and quality control were handled in immunoSEQ Analyzer 3.0, while downstream analyses relied on R Bioconductor and Immunarch. Only productive rearrangements in the normalized downsampled data set went into calculating the repertoire metrics. In the normalized cohort, clonotypes with more than 5 templates were defined as pathologically expanded. The Inverse Simpson Index was used to measure repertoire diversity. To capture all clonotypes, the CMV-specificity analyses were run on the non-normalized data set. This immuneACCESS table, as held by TCRdb, lists in-frame sequences with V and J called but not all clones. Of the missing ones, under half trace to an unresolved V gene in checked studies; the others have no known cause. V, J and clone size derive from that table, while D and trimming were established from the DNA sequence. This sample comprises roughly 11,000 clones, 89% of them detected only once. Of the sample, roughly 3.9% is held by the ten largest clones.

Blood samples for TCR beta sequencing were given by related transplant donors. Using Nuclei Lysis Solution, genomic DNA was extracted from unfractionated peripheral blood mononuclear cells that were either fresh or cryopreserved. The data originate from a study of T cell clonotyping in hematopoietic cell transplantation (dated by TCRdb to about 2021). Background on the whole study: In the study, some 140 blood samples were gathered from 35 consecutive transplant recipients and their related donors. Recruitment of patients ran from September 2015 to January 2017, and follow-up continued until September 2020 or until death. Paper-wide results and their limitations: Overlap with donor repertoires was found for only a small fraction of recipient repertoires, with over 95% found to appear de novo at the given depth. The sample size was limited, and because cells were not sorted, the contributions of CD4 and CD8 repertoires could not be separated. A decrease in recipient TCR diversity was observed after transplant, and a progressive increase in pathologically expanded clonotypes was seen from day 30 to day 180. Broader TCR repertoire diversity after transplant was predicted by Inverse Simpson Index values from donors and from recipients before transplant.

Trimming takes 2 bases from V and 7 bases from J, and the germline ends sit 15 bases apart. Including cysteine and phenylalanine, the CDR3 has 16 amino acids. The only DNA kept is the CDR3, 48 bases in frame from the first base. Looking up the germline V gene yields CDR1 MNHEY and CDR2 SVGAGI. The V and J genes are TRBV6-5 and TRBJ1-6, with no confidently assigned D gene. The sample consisted of peripheral blood mononuclear cells. This receptor was obtained from a human donor who either received an allogeneic hematopoietic cell transplant for a myeloid malignancy or was a related donor (not recorded which). Some clones in this sample may be carry-over from other donors' samples. The nucleotide sequence reads as follows: TGTGCCAGCAGTTACGTAGGCGGCAGAGGCAATTCACCCCTCCACTTT. This is translated as CASSYVGGRGNSPLHF.